Detailed here is one TCR beta chain. Antigen unknown. This sample was included in a study of monozygotic twins with inflammatory bowel disease. General observations from the study: IBD patients shared fewer clonotypes with others than healthy twins, especially with disease activity. IBD patients carried less diverse TCRbeta repertoires (inverse Simpson) than healthy co-twins.

The TCR libraries each used total RNA (about 3,500 ng per library). Per-sample cDNA came from eight separate reactions. One entry per CDR3 protein, without DNA, is what TCRdb gives after re-calling the 5' RACE reads. This sample's table has about 330,000 distinct CDR3 sequences. The CDR3 totals 15 residues. CDR1 is SGHKS and CDR2 is YYEKEE in the germline V gene (reference sequence). This sequence originates from a human donor with ulcerative colitis or Crohn's disease, or a healthy co-twin of an affected twin (not recorded which). The J gene is TRBJ1-5, the V gene TRBV5-5; with no DNA, the TCRdb D assignment of TRBD1 cannot be verified. Sequenced input: blood. CDR3 amino acids: CASSVTTGSNQPQHF.